This TCR beta chain was captured by sequencing in a study of blood T cells in healthy people across ages. Findings of the study overall: No one knew whether donors had CMV, which possibly confounded expanded clonotype changes.

Comment on this clonotype: Its specificity is unknown.

The CDR3 covers 14 residues. Germline CDR1 and CDR2: LGHNA and YSLEER. Trimming took off 1 base at V and 4 bases at J, with 10 bases between the two ends. The second PCR ran about 6 to 11 cycles with a sample-barcoded 5' primer and J-beta primers. A single record per CDR3 protein comes from TCRdb applying MiXCR to the 5' RACE reads. The table lists about 780,000 distinct CDR3 sequences, 60% to 80% of them singletons, with approximately 30% in the top ten. The chain links TRBV4-3 to TRBJ2-5; TRBD1 is a possible D gene (6 bases). Specimen: blood. The TCR comes from a man younger than 45 in good health. The CDR3 region is CASSQAGDGETQYF. In nucleotides, the CDR3 is TGCGCCAGCAGCCAAGCAGGGGATGGAGAGACCCAGTACTTC.